This T cell receptor (beta chain) was sequenced during a study of T cells in Graves' hyperthyroidism and ophthalmopathy (dated by TCRdb to the late 2010s). Background on the whole study: Peripheral blood samples were taken at the time of initial diagnosis, prior to any treatment. TCR V-J signatures able to tell the groups apart were searched for in a discovery cohort of 90 to 100 patients, of whom more than 40 had Graves' ophthalmopathy and some 60 had stable Graves' hyperthyroidism. An independent validation cohort of under 20 hyperthyroidism patients and about 16 patients who later progressed to ophthalmopathy tested prospective prediction of ophthalmopathy. The 95 to 100 discovery patients were randomly divided into training and test sets at a 7:3 ratio. The study also compared thyroid tissue and blood T-cell repertoires from a handful of Graves' hyperthyroidism patients. Once sampling was done, hyperthyroidism patients were given methimazole at a starting dose of 30 mg daily, whereas ophthalmopathy patients were given high-dose intravenous methylprednisolone. The paper reports TCR Vbeta CDR3 sequencing of more than 120 peripheral blood samples: 40 or so ophthalmopathy, fewer than 80 hyperthyroidism and around 17 progressor patients.

This clonotype has a count of ten or more. This receptor's antigen is unknown. There are no base qualities to consult, and no much larger clone falls within one base. General study outcomes and caveats: A 13 V-J signature model separated ophthalmopathy from stable hyperthyroidism, with around 88% sensitivity and 81.08% specificity in cross-validation and 80%/75% in testing. Blood samples also contained most of the expanded thyroid clonotypes (frequency above 0.001), which suggests that blood repertoires may reflect thyroid immune responses. In validation, the model predicted progression to ophthalmopathy a median of around 6.5 months before onset, with approximately 71% sensitivity and about 72% specificity. No statistical method was used to set the sample size in advance, and investigators knew the group allocation.

The hyperthyroidism patients were between 18 and 65 years old and newly diagnosed, with a disease duration of less than 2 months. Exclusion was applied to patients with uncontrolled infections, other autoimmune diseases, pregnancy or lactation. Diagnoses were based on clinical symptoms, serum thyroxine and TRAb, thyroid ultrasound and orbital computed tomography. Blood from progressor patients was drawn when they were first diagnosed with hyperthyroidism, before any ophthalmopathy symptoms appeared. Ficoll-Paque density gradient centrifugation was used to isolate PBMCs from about 10 ml of fresh peripheral blood. Progressor patients were initially diagnosed with Graves' hyperthyroidism and developed ophthalmopathy during follow-up. Total RNA was extracted using Trizol reagent, and RNA quality was assessed on an Agilent 2100 Bioanalyzer. The CDR3, cysteine through phenylalanine, is 16 amino acids long. The entry retains the CDR3 DNA only, 48 bases that are in frame from base 1. The germline V gene yields SGHAT for CDR1 and FQNNGV for CDR2. The trim is 0 bases for V and 0 bases for J, with a gap of 11 bases between the germline ends.

Amplification of TCR beta CDR3 regions was carried out from RNA transcripts. The first round of RT-PCR for the TCR CDR3 was performed with the HTBI primer set and the Qiagen OneStep RT-PCR kit. Libraries were constructed in a second round of multiplex PCR, after which size selection and purification were performed. Libraries were sequenced paired-end with 100 bp reads on an Illumina HiSeq2000. The paper's data handling went like this. SOAPnuke was used to process the raw data, with reads discarded if the reads contained adapters or uncalled bases, had a mean Phred below 15, or lacked an exact constant-primer or identifier match. High-quality paired reads were merged using COPE v1.2.5, and each unique nucleotide sequence was defined as a clonotype. Clonotypes were aligned to IMGT TRBV, TRBD and TRBJ reference segments using MiTCR v1.1. Analysis was restricted to V-J combinations with a frequency above 0.0001, which covered 99.2% of repertoires. The TCS score was defined as the ratio of F50 (clonal expansion) to E x V (chaos), calculated using BLOSUM62-based TCRdist between CDR3 peptides within each V-J. Welch's t-statistics and random forest reduced approximately 520 V-J features to around 14, which were used in a naive Bayes classifier (R e1071). The public reads were run again by TCRdb, first through fastp at Q25 and then through MiXCR, and only productive beta chains were kept. Rows merge per CDR3 protein into single entries with the most common DNA and genes. TCRdb, not the authors, supplied the V and J calls. This sample holds 730,000 or so distinct CDR3 sequences; 18% were observed only once. The ten largest clones represent roughly a sixth of the sample.

The chain is assembled from TRBV11-2 and TRBJ1-2; a tentative D call is TRBD1 (5 bases match). This TCR was sampled from a woman in her 50s with Graves' hyperthyroidism that later progressed to Graves' ophthalmopathy. Sequences were obtained from blood. The CDR3 is CASSLEGTASNYGYTF. The sequenced DNA is TGTGCCAGCAGCTTAGAGGGGACTGCCTCTAACTATGGCTACACCTTC.